This TCR beta chain appears in the sequencing data of a study of hypomethylating agent response in myelodysplastic syndrome. Study-level information: Donors were myelodysplastic syndrome patients: 2 female, roughly ten male. Mean age was around 70 +/- 6 years; diploid cytogenetics predominated. Findings and limits, study-wide: After treatment, novel clonotypes emerged more in responders, contracted ones more in non-responders.

Comment on this clone: Antigen specificity is unknown.

Assay used: immunoSEQ multiplex PCR; TCRdb lists only in-frame clones, some missing. The table shows thousands of clones, with roughly 90% occurring only once. No T-cell subset sorting was done; bone marrow was analyzed in bulk. Specimen: bone marrow, collected before or after starting hypomethylating agent treatment for myelodysplastic syndrome (not recorded which). The clonotype originates from a human donor with myelodysplastic syndrome.

The CDR3 DNA sequence: TGCGCCAGCAGCTTGTTCCCGGACAATGGCTACACCTTC. Protein sequence: CASSLFPDNGYTF. The V and J genes are TRBV5-1 and TRBJ1-2; D possibly corresponds to TRBD1 (5 bases). Germline CDR1 SGHRS, CDR2 YFSETQ. The V end was cut by 1 base, the J end by 6 bases, with 10 bases between. The length of the CDR3 is 13 residues.